What follows are 16 T cell receptor beta chains derived from one specimen sequenced in a study of regulatory T cells in long-lasting Graves disease. Construction of the TCR beta libraries employed iRepertoire HTBI primers in conjunction with Arm-PCR of CDR3 regions. Each CDR3 protein is one row after TCRdb ran MiXCR on the multiplex PCR reads. The sample has more than 300,000 distinct CDR3 sequences; roughly 16% are singletons. The time point here: newly diagnosed GD, antithyroid drugs for less than 3 months. PBMCs provided the RNA from which the TCR library was made. Sequencing was performed on peripheral blood mononuclear cells (PBMCs), taken at new diagnosis, from a patient treated with antithyroid drugs. Source of these receptors: a female donor with Graves disease.

This clonotype was recorded at least ten times. This sequence joins TRBV28 and TRBJ2-4; TRBD2 matches 8 bases. Trimming at V came to 6 bases and at J to 1 base, leaving 5 bases not matched to a gene. The CDR3 runs to 15 residues. Germline V gives CDR1 MDHEN, CDR2 SYDVKM. CDR3 loop: CASSSGTRAKNIQYF. The CDR3 coding sequence is TGTGCCAGCAGCTCCGGGACTAGGGCCAAAAACATTCAGTACTTC.

The chain uses TRBV20-1 and TRBJ2-7, with 8 bases lining up with TRBD2. The germline V gene has CDR1 DFQATT and CDR2 SNEGSKA (reference sequence). CDR3 size: 13 residues. V dropped 6 bases and J dropped 0; count of bases not matched to a gene: 4. As DNA, the CDR3 is TGCAGTGCCCCGGGGGGGGGCTCCTACGAGCAGTACTTC. Translated, it gives CSAPGGGSYEQYF.

The chain recombines TRBV6-2 or TRBV6-3 with TRBJ2-5; D may correspond to TRBD1 or TRBD2 (5 bases each). The V gene's germline CDR1 is MNHEY and CDR2 SVGEGT. The V end lost 4 bases, the J end lost 5 bases, and 17 bases lay between the germline ends. This CDR3 is built from 15 residues. Written as DNA, the CDR3 is TGTGCCAGCAGTTCCGGGACGGCTCTGGGTGAGACCCAGTACTTC. Amino acid sequence: CASSSGTALGETQYF.

This clonotype has ten or more counts. The CDR3 coding sequence is TGTGCCAGCACCGGGACAGTGGACTACGAGCAGTACTTC. Translating gives CASTGTVDYEQYF. This chain joins TRBV7-9 and TRBJ2-7, with TRBD1 matching over 7 bases. This CDR3 has 13 residues. Germline values: CDR1 SEHNR, CDR2 FQNEAQ (reference sequence). Trimming cost V 7 bases and J 3 bases; bases outside gene matches: 6.

This clonotype was observed a few times. The chain is built from TRBV5-6 and TRBJ1-2, with a possible D match to TRBD1 (5 bases). Looked up from germline, CDR1 is SGHDT and CDR2 is YYEEEE. Trimming cost V 4 bases and J 4 bases, with 14 bases left between them. This CDR3 spans 14 amino acids. CDR3 bases: TGTGCCAGCAGCCCCGGACATCTTCTCTATGGCTACACCTTC. Translating gives CASSPGHLLYGYTF.

This clonotype was detected many times. The chain employs TRBV11-2 and TRBJ2-7; 7 bases agree with TRBD2. V lost 3 bases, J lost 5 bases, and 16 bases stayed unmatched. The CDR3 extends over 17 amino acids. In germline, CDR1 is SGHAT, CDR2 FQNNGV. The CDR3 loop reads CASSFGGWSPQLDEQYF. CDR3 DNA sequence: TGTGCCAGCAGCTTCGGGGGGTGGTCCCCCCAGCTTGACGAGCAGTACTTC.

DNA for the CDR3: TGTGCCAGCAGTGGGGACGGGACAGGAGGAATCAATGAGCAGTTCTTC. Amino acids: CASSGDGTGGINEQFF. The chain recombines TRBV25-1 with TRBJ2-1, with 8 positions matching TRBD1. This CDR3 contains 16 residues. Germline lookup yields CDR1 MGHDK and CDR2 SYGVNS. The ends lost 4 bases at V and 6 bases at J; junction bases unmatched: 11. Full variable domain (outside the CDR3, taken from reference TRBV25-1 and TRBJ2-1): EADIYQTPRYLVIGTGKKITLECSQTMGHDKMYWYQQDPGMELHLIHYSYGVNSTEKGDLSSESTVSRIRTEHFPLTLESARPSHTSQYLCASSGDGTGGINEQFFGPGTRLTVL.

This clonotype was detected ten times or more. The chain links TRBV6-1 to TRBJ2-7, with D maybe TRBD2 (5 bases). The germline V and J ends were trimmed by 5 bases and 2 bases, with 19 bases remaining between them. Germline values: CDR1 MNHNS, CDR2 SASEGT. This CDR3 spans 16 amino acids. CDR3 DNA sequence: TGTGCCAGCAGTAAATGGTCCGGGGAGCTTACCTACGAGCAGTACTTC. Its protein product is CASSKWSGELTYEQYF.

This clonotype was seen ten or more times. CDR3 bases: TGTGCCAGCACAGACCCCTTAGGCTATGAGTACTTC. Its translation is CASTDPLGYEYF. The genes are TRBV6-1 and TRBJ2-7; D remains ambiguous. The CDR3 length is 12 residues. The germline CDR1 and CDR2 sequences are MNHNS and SASEGT. With 7 bases removed from V and 11 bases from J, the gap between germline ends came to 18 bases.

This chain connects TRBV28 to TRBJ1-2; TRBD1 is a possible D gene (6 bases). Germline CDR1 reads MDHEN; CDR2 reads SYDVKM. The CDR3 is 15 amino acids. With 3 bases removed from V and 1 base from J, the gap between germline ends came to 12 bases. CDR3 sequence reads: CASSLTGHLNYGYTF. The CDR3 DNA reads TGTGCCAGCAGTTTGACGGGACACCTTAACTATGGCTACACCTTC.

This clonotype was seen ten or more times. This chain connects TRBV2 to TRBJ1-2, with 7 bases identical to TRBD1. From germline, CDR1 is SNHLY and CDR2 FYNNEI. The junction had 4 bases not matched to a gene; V was cut back by 3 bases and J by 6 bases. The CDR3 covers 13 residues. CDR3 region: CASSDRGLDGYTF. The DNA for the CDR3 is TGTGCCAGCAGTGACAGGGGGTTGGATGGCTACACCTTC. Full variable domain (missing parts from reference TRBV2 and TRBJ1-2): EPEVTQTPSHQVTQMGQEVILRCVPISNHLYFYWYRQILGQKVEFLVSFYNNEISEKSEIFDDQFSVERPDGSNFTLKIRSTKLEDSAMYFCASSDRGLDGYTFGSGTRLTVV.

This chain connects TRBV4-3 to TRBJ2-3; no clear D gene. This CDR3 has 16 amino acids. V dropped 0 bases and J dropped 5 bases, with 15 bases sitting between them. Germline lookup yields CDR1 LGHNA and CDR2 YSLEER. This CDR3 is CASSQDQALVRDTQYF. The CDR3 coding sequence is TGCGCCAGCAGCCAAGATCAAGCGCTAGTTAGAGATACGCAGTATTTT.

This clonotype was seen repeatedly, ten times or more. The chain carries TRBV5-4 and TRBJ2-3; 10 bases are a match to TRBD1. J was trimmed by 5 bases and V by 0 bases; bases with no gene match: 3. CDR1 SGHNT and CDR2 YYREEE come from the germline V gene (reference sequence). The CDR3 has 15 amino acids. The DNA of the CDR3 is TGTGCCAGCAGCTTGGGACAGGGGGCGCGAGATACGCAGTATTTT. Protein sequence: CASSLGQGARDTQYF.

The sample holds many counts of this clonotype. The rearrangement joins TRBV6-9 to TRBJ1-1, with D unclear. CDR1 MNHGY and CDR2 SVAAGI come from the germline V gene. V was cut by 3 bases and J by 2 bases, with 10 bases left in between. This CDR3 has 14 residues. The CDR3 DNA follows: TGTGCCAGCAGTTACTTACCGGAAAACACTGAAGCTTTCTTT. This codes for CASSYLPENTEAFF.

Many counts were recorded for this clonotype. This chain connects TRBV25-1 to TRBJ2-5; TRBD2 agrees at 7 bases. The CDR3 is 19 residues long. Losses at the gene ends were 3 bases for V and 5 bases for J; bases not matched to a gene: 21. Per germline, CDR1 MGHDK and CDR2 SYGVNS. CDR3 region: CASSDPGRKAGEAFETQYF. DNA for the CDR3: TGTGCCAGCAGTGACCCGGGACGTAAGGCGGGGGAGGCATTTGAGACCCAGTACTTC.

This clonotype was counted at least ten times. The rearrangement uses TRBV12-3 or TRBV12-4 and TRBJ2-3, with a weak D call TRBD2 (5 bases). This CDR3 has 13 amino acids. V lost 4 bases and J lost 6, with 11 bases in between. CDR3 loop: CASSYQTSDTQYF. As DNA, the CDR3 is TGTGCCAGCAGTTACCAAACTAGTGATACGCAGTATTTT.